Described below is a single TCR beta chain sequence and its context. Its target is not known. The CDR3 is 15 residues long. Germline CDR1 is SGDLS and CDR2 is YYNGEE. After removal of 0 bases from V and 0 bases from J, the junction contained 0 bases not matched to a gene. These data come from a study of regulatory T cells in long-lasting Graves disease. Background on the study: The antithyroid drugs taken by newly diagnosed Graves' patients had been used for under 3 months. Regarding the study as a whole: Shared public clonotypes totalled 2,741 in persistent patients, compared with some 920 in new patients.

According to the study, TCR beta libraries were built with iRepertoire HTBI primers and CDR3-region Arm-PCR. TCRdb called the multiplex PCR reads again in MiXCR, with one record for every CDR3 protein. The sample includes about 540,000 distinct CDR3 sequences, around an eighth of them seen just once. Sample time point: newly diagnosed GD, antithyroid drugs for less than 3 months. The TCR library used RNA extracted from PBMCs. The same data also contributed to another study, on T cells in Graves' hyperthyroidism and ophthalmopathy. From that second work: Uncontrolled infections, other autoimmune diseases, pregnancy or lactation led to exclusion of patients. Most thyroid clonotypes expanded above 0.001 were also detected in blood.

Sequencing used peripheral blood mononuclear cells (PBMCs), obtained at new diagnosis, from a patient treated with antithyroid drugs. The chain has TRBV9 and TRBJ2-3; 8 positions agree with TRBD2. This TCR came from a man aged 30 to 45 with Graves disease. The CDR3 coding sequence is TGTGCCAGCAGCGTAGGCGGGAGGAGCACAGATACGCAGTATTTT. Its protein product is CASSVGGRSTDTQYF.